This TCR beta chain originates from a study of cytomegalovirus exposure and HLA in healthy donors. The wider study: Inside one of the first data releases sat roughly 80 million unique TCRs taken from HLA-typed donors.

Both 60 Vbeta primers and 13 Jbeta primers went into the PCR. Using immunoSEQ multiplex PCR, the repertoire was profiled, and TCRdb retains in-frame clones only, with some absent. This table has roughly 120,000 clones, around three quarters appearing once. Findings and caveats of the study: In a later analysis, an Asian-associated ancestry cluster reportedly showed fewer N-insertions than the 666-donor mean. The study recorded 164 TCR beta chains that were cytomegalovirus-associated. The classifier was said to identify cytomegalovirus status with high specificity and sensitivity.

A word on this clone: Its specificity is unknown.

The germline V gene encodes CDR1 SGHKS and CDR2 YYEKEE (reference sequence). This CDR3 is built from 14 residues. The V gene lost 1 base and the J gene lost 3 bases, with 10 bases spanning the gap. The sample comprised PBMCs. The sequence came from a young man in good health and CMV-seropositive. The V and J genes are TRBV5-5 and TRBJ1-1, with D uncertain. CDR3 DNA sequence: TGTGCCAGCAGCTTGATCCCAACAGACACTGAAGCTTTCTTT. Translation gives CASSLIPTDTEAFF.